These T cell receptor beta chains were read from a single sample in a study of T cell changes during pregnancy in multiple sclerosis. TCRdb keeps only in-frame clones here, not all; method: immunoSEQ multiplex PCR. The sample includes roughly 40,000 clones, 70% to 90% of them seen just once. The sample consisted of CD4+ T cells from peripheral blood mononuclear cells, taken in the first trimester of pregnancy. The receptors here all came from a female donor with multiple sclerosis, enrolled in a pregnancy study. Each CDR3 is given with its conserved first and last residue. A D gene is named only where the DNA matches it firmly. Not every row has a clone size; where given, it reads once, few, many or a size class.

size: -; V: TRBV19; J: TRBJ2-7; D: -; CDR3: CASSNYGRTYEQYF; DNA: TGTGCCAGTAGTAACTATGGCCGTACCTACGAGCAGTACTTC
size: once; V: TRBV10-3; J: TRBJ2-5; D: -; CDR3: CAISARQGEETQYF; DNA: TGTGCCATCAGTGCCAGGCAGGGTGAAGAGACCCAGTACTTC
size: -; V: TRBV10-3; J: TRBJ2-3; D: -; CDR3: CAISGQSQGPLSTDTQYF; DNA: TGTGCCATCAGTGGACAATCTCAGGGCCCCCTCAGCACAGATACGCAGTATTTT
size: medium-sized; V: TRBV2; J: TRBJ2-7; D: -; CDR3: CASSRDFSYEQYF; DNA: TGTGCCAGCAGTCGGGACTTCTCCTACGAGCAGTACTTC
size: -; V: TRBV4-3; J: TRBJ2-1; D: TRBD1; CDR3: CASSHRPGQGNEQFF; DNA: TGCGCCAGCAGCCACCGACCGGGACAGGGGAATGAGCAGTTCTTC
size: -; V: TRBV6-6; J: TRBJ1-2; D: -; CDR3: CASSYGRGGDGYTF; DNA: TGTGCCAGCAGTTACGGGCGGGGGGGGGATGGCTACACCTTC
size: -; V: TRBV6-1; J: TRBJ2-7; D: -; CDR3: CASSDAYEQYF; DNA: TGTGCCAGCAGTGACGCCTACGAGCAGTACTTC
size: -; V: TRBV28; J: TRBJ2-2; D: -; CDR3: CASSFNPYTGELFF; DNA: TGTGCCAGCAGCTTTAATCCCTACACCGGGGAGCTGTTTTTT
size: once; V: TRBV11-2; J: TRBJ1-2; D: -; CDR3: CASSVGTGIYTF; DNA: TGTGCCAGCAGCGTGGGAACAGGAATCTACACCTTC
size: -; V: TRBV6-1; J: TRBJ1-6; D: -; CDR3: CASSDQGGIGSPLHF; DNA: TGTGCCAGCAGTGACCAGGGCGGGATTGGTTCACCCCTCCACTTT
size: -; V: TRBV2; J: TRBJ2-7; D: -; CDR3: CASSGRDSHEQYF; DNA: TGTGCCAGCAGTGGCCGGGACTCCCACGAGCAGTACTTC
size: once; V: TRBV5-1; J: TRBJ1-1; D: -; CDR3: CASSDVTGSYTEAFF; DNA: TGCGCCAGCAGCGATGTGACAGGTTCTTACACTGAAGCTTTCTTT
size: -; V: TRBV6-5; J: TRBJ1-1; D: -; CDR3: CASSYSGLKNTEAFF; DNA: TGTGCCAGCAGTTACTCGGGACTGAAGAACACTGAAGCTTTCTTT
size: -; V: TRBV5-6; J: TRBJ2-5; D: TRBD2; CDR3: CASSPGLAGLNQYF; DNA: TGTGCCAGCAGCCCGGGACTAGCGGGATTGAACCAGTACTTC
size: -; V: TRBV5-1; J: TRBJ2-2; D: -; CDR3: CASSPSRAGNTGELFF; DNA: TGCGCCAGCAGCCCCTCGAGGGCAGGTAACACCGGGGAGCTGTTTTTT
size: -; V: TRBV11-2; J: TRBJ1-1; D: TRBD1; CDR3: CASSWGQLLNTEAFF; DNA: TGTGCCAGCAGCTGGGGACAGCTTTTGAACACTGAAGCTTTCTTT
size: -; V: TRBV6-5; J: TRBJ2-7; D: TRBD1; CDR3: CASRTGGNEQYF; DNA: TGTGCCAGCAGGACAGGGGGCAACGAGCAGTACTTC
size: -; V: TRBV5-1; J: TRBJ1-1; D: TRBD1; CDR3: CASSLNQGGNTEAFF; DNA: TGCGCCAGCAGCTTGAATCAGGGGGGGAACACTGAAGCTTTCTTT
size: -; V: TRBV30; J: TRBJ2-1; D: -; CDR3: CACPLSSYNEQFF; DNA: TGTGCCTGCCCTCTCAGCTCCTACAATGAGCAGTTCTTC
size: -; V: TRBV5-6; J: TRBJ2-1; D: TRBD2; CDR3: CASSFSGRDNEQFF; DNA: TGTGCCAGCAGCTTCAGCGGGAGGGACAATGAGCAGTTCTTC
size: once; V: TRBV4-2; J: TRBJ1-2; D: TRBD1; CDR3: CASSQASTGVGNGYTF; DNA: TGTGCCAGCAGCCAAGCAAGCACAGGGGTAGGAAATGGCTACACCTTC
size: -; V: TRBV7-9; J: TRBJ2-7; D: TRBD2; CDR3: CASSFGASGGQQYF; DNA: TGTGCCAGCAGTTTTGGGGCTAGCGGGGGACAACAGTACTTC
size: -; V: TRBV5-5; J: TRBJ2-7; D: -; CDR3: CASMVAPGYEQYF; DNA: TGTGCCAGCATGGTTGCCCCCGGGTACGAGCAGTACTTC
size: -; V: TRBV7-3; J: TRBJ2-7; D: TRBD1; CDR3: CASSSQQGVEQYF; DNA: TGTGCCAGTAGCTCCCAACAGGGGGTCGAGCAGTACTTC
size: -; V: TRBV7-8; J: TRBJ2-7; D: -; CDR3: CASSSWTSVEQYF; DNA: TGTGCCAGCAGCTCTTGGACTTCCGTCGAGCAGTACTTC
size: -; V: TRBV27; J: TRBJ1-2; D: TRBD1; CDR3: CASKPGQVGNYGYTF; DNA: TGTGCCAGCAAACCCGGACAGGTCGGTAACTATGGCTACACCTTC
size: -; V: TRBV19; J: TRBJ1-2; D: TRBD1; CDR3: CASSTDLGQLYYGYTF; DNA: TGTGCCAGTAGTACAGACTTGGGACAGCTCTACTATGGCTACACCTTC
size: -; V: TRBV9; J: TRBJ2-7; D: TRBD2; CDR3: CASSPHPSGRAGEQYF; DNA: TGTGCCAGCAGCCCCCACCCTAGCGGGAGGGCCGGCGAGCAGTACTTC
size: -; V: TRBV9; J: TRBJ2-1; D: -; CDR3: CASSVAPLGGIGEQFF; DNA: TGTGCCAGCAGCGTCGCCCCGTTGGGGGGAATCGGTGAGCAGTTCTTC
size: -; V: TRBV19; J: TRBJ2-5; D: TRBD2; CDR3: CASSIRASGRAGEETQYF; DNA: TGTGCCAGTAGTATAAGGGCTAGCGGGAGGGCCGGGGAAGAGACCCAGTACTTC
size: -; V: TRBV6-5; J: TRBJ1-1; D: TRBD1; CDR3: CASSYQGGNTEAFF; DNA: TGTGCCAGCAGTTACCAGGGGGGGAACACTGAAGCTTTCTTT
size: -; V: TRBV28; J: TRBJ1-5; D: -; CDR3: CASSPRHSNNQPQHF; DNA: TGTGCCAGCAGTCCTCGGCACAGTAACAATCAGCCCCAGCATTTT
size: -; V: TRBV7-3; J: TRBJ2-7; D: TRBD2; CDR3: CASSAGLAGVHEQYF; DNA: TGTGCCAGCAGCGCAGGACTAGCGGGAGTCCACGAGCAGTACTTC
size: -; V: TRBV2; J: TRBJ1-1; D: -; CDR3: CASRKGDGANTEAFF; DNA: TGTGCCAGCAGAAAGGGGGACGGGGCTAACACTGAAGCTTTCTTT
size: once; V: TRBV7-6; J: TRBJ2-1; D: -; CDR3: CASSLEQAHNEQFF; DNA: TGTGCCAGCAGCTTAGAACAGGCGCACAATGAGCAGTTCTTC
size: once; V: TRBV30; J: TRBJ2-1; D: -; CDR3: CAWGQNNEQFF; DNA: TGTGCCTGGGGACAGAACAATGAGCAGTTCTTC
size: -; V: TRBV7-2; J: TRBJ1-1; D: -; CDR3: CASSLTTGITEAFF; DNA: TGTGCCAGCAGCTTAACAACAGGGATAACTGAAGCTTTCTTT
size: -; V: TRBV5-1; J: TRBJ2-1; D: TRBD1; CDR3: CASRYTGGLNNEQFF; DNA: TGCGCCAGCAGGTATACAGGGGGCTTGAACAATGAGCAGTTCTTC
size: -; V: TRBV27; J: TRBJ2-5; D: -; CDR3: CASSRRDSKETQYF; DNA: TGTGCCAGCAGCCGCCGGGACTCCAAAGAGACCCAGTACTTC
size: -; V: TRBV5-1; J: TRBJ2-3; D: -; CDR3: CASSDGTPSTDTQYF; DNA: TGCGCCAGCTCGGACGGGACACCCAGCACAGATACGCAGTATTTT
size: -; V: TRBV28; J: TRBJ2-1; D: -; CDR3: CASSPHRTANEQFF; DNA: TGTGCCAGCAGCCCCCACCGGACAGCTAATGAGCAGTTCTTC
size: once; V: TRBV4-3; J: TRBJ1-4; D: -; CDR3: CASSQGAGLLTNEKLFF; DNA: TGCGCCAGCAGCCAAGGGGCAGGGCTACTTACTAATGAAAAACTGTTTTTT
size: -; V: TRBV9; J: TRBJ2-7; D: TRBD1; CDR3: CASSVDPGQGAHEQYF; DNA: TGTGCCAGCAGCGTAGACCCGGGACAGGGGGCCCACGAGCAGTACTTC
size: -; V: TRBV11-2; J: TRBJ1-5; D: TRBD1; CDR3: CASSLGQGMDNQPQHF; DNA: TGTGCCAGCAGCCTGGGACAGGGGATGGACAATCAGCCCCAGCATTTT
size: -; V: TRBV15; J: TRBJ2-1; D: TRBD2; CDR3: CATSPRLTSGSKNEQFF; DNA: TGTGCCACCAGCCCCCGCCTTACTAGCGGGAGTAAAAATGAGCAGTTCTTC
size: -; V: TRBV30; J: TRBJ1-3; D: -; CDR3: CAWSVEGNTIYF; DNA: TGTGCCTGGAGTGTAGAGGGAAACACCATATATTTT
size: once; V: TRBV6-6; J: TRBJ2-7; D: -; CDR3: CASSFDGFEQYF; DNA: TGTGCCAGCAGTTTCGACGGGTTCGAGCAGTACTTC
size: -; V: TRBV19; J: TRBJ2-1; D: TRBD2; CDR3: CASRTTSGRPNEQFF; DNA: TGTGCCAGTAGGACCACTAGCGGGAGGCCTAATGAGCAGTTCTTC